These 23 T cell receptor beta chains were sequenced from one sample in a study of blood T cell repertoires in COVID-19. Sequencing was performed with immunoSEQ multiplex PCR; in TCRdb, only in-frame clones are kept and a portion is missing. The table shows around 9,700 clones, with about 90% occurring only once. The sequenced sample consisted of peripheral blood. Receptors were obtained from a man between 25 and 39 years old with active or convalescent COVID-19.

The CDR3 sequence: CASSYGQGVDEQFF. In DNA, the CDR3 is TGTGCCAGCTCATACGGACAGGGGGTCGATGAGCAGTTCTTC. The chain is built from TRBV18 and TRBJ2-1, with 10 bases identical to TRBD1. The junction had 6 bases not matched to a gene; V was cut back by 5 bases and J by 8 bases. The CDR3 has 14 amino acids. CDR1 is KGHSH and CDR2 is LQKENI in the germline V gene.

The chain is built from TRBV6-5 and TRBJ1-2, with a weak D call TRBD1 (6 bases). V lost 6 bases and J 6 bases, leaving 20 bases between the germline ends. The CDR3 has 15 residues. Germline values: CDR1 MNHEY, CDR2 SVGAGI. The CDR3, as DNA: TGTGCCAGCAGCCAAGGTATCCGGGACATTAATGGCTACACCTTC. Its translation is CASSQGIRDINGYTF.

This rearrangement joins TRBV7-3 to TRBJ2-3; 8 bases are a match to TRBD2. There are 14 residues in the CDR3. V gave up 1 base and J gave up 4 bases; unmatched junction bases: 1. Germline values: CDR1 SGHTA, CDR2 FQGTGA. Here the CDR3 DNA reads TGTGCCAGCAGCTTAAGTAGCGGGGCAGATACGCAGTATTTT. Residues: CASSLSSGADTQYF.

The CDR3 region has the DNA TGTGCCAGGACGCAGCTCTCTAGCGCCAACACAGATACGCAGTATTTT. This sequence encodes CARTQLSSANTDTQYF. The chain links TRBV28 to TRBJ2-3; perhaps TRBD2 as D (6 bases). The V gene's germline CDR1 is MDHEN and CDR2 SYDVKM. The CDR3 consists of 16 residues. With 9 bases removed from V and 2 bases from J, the gap between germline ends came to 21 bases.

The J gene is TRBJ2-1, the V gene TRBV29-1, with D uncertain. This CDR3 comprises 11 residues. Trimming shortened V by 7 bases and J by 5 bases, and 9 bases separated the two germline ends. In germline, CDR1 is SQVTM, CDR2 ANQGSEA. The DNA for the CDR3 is TGCAGCGGTAGCCAAAACAATGAGCAGTTCTTC. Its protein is CSGSQNNEQFF.

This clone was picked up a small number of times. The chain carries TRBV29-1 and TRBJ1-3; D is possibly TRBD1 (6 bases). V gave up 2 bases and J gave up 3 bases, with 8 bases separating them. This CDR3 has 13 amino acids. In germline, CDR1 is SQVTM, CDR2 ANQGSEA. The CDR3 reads CSVESGVGNTIYF. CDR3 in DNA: TGCAGCGTTGAATCAGGGGTTGGAAACACCATATATTTT.

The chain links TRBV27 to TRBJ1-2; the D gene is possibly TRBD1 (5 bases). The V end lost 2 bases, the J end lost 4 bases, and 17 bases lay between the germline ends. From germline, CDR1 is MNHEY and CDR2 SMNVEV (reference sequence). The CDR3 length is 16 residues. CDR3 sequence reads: CASSLRGGDGTYGYTF. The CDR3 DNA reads TGTGCCAGCAGTTTACGGGGAGGGGATGGGACCTATGGCTACACCTTC.

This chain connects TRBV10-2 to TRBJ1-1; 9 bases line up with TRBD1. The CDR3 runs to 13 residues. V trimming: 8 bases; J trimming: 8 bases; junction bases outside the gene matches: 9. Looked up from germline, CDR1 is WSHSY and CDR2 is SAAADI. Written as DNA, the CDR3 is TGCGCCAGCCGATCCAACAGGGGGCCAGAAGCTTTCTTT. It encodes CASRSNRGPEAFF.

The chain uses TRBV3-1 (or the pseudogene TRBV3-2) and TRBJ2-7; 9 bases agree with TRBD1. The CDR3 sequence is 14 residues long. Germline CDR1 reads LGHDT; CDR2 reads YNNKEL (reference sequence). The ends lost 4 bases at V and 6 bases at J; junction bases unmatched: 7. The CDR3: CASSPTQGAGEQYF. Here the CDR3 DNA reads TGTGCCAGCAGCCCAACACAGGGGGCGGGCGAGCAGTACTTC.

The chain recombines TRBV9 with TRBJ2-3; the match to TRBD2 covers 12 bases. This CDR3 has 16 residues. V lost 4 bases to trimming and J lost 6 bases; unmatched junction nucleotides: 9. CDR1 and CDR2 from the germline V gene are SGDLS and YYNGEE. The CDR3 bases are TGTGCCAGCAGCCCCCGGGCTAGCGGGAGGGGGGATACGCAGTATTTT. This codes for CASSPRASGRGDTQYF.

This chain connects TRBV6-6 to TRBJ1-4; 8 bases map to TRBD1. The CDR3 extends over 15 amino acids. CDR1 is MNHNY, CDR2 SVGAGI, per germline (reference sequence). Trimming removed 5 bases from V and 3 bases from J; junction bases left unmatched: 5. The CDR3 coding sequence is TGTGCCAGCAGTCACGGCAGGGGGCCTAATGAAAAACTGTTTTTT. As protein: CASSHGRGPNEKLFF.

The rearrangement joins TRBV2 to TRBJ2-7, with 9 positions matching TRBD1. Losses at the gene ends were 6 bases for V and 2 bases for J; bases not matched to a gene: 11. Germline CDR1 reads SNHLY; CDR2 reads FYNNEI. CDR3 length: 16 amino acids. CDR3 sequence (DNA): TGTGCCAGCAGGGGCGAGGGGACAGGGAGAACCTACGAGCAGTACGTC. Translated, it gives CASRGEGTGRTYEQYV.

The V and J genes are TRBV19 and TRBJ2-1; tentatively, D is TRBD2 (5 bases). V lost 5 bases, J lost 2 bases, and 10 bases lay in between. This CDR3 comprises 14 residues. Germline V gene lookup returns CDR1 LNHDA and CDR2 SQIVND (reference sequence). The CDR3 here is CASSLRGPYNEQFF. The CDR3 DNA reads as TGTGCCAGTAGTCTTAGAGGGCCCTACAATGAGCAGTTCTTC.

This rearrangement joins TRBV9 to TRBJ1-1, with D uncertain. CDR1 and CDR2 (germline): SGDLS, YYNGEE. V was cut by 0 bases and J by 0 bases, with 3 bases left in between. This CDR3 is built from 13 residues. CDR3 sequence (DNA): TGTGCCAGCAGCGTAGGTATGAACACTGAAGCTTTCTTT. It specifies CASSVGMNTEAFF.

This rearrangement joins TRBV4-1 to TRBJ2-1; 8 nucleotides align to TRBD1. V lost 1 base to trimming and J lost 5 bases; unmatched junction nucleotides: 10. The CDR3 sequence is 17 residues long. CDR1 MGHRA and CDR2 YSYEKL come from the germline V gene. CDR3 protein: CASSQGPQGARDNEQFF. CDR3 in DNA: TGCGCCAGCAGCCAAGGACCCCAGGGGGCTAGAGACAATGAGCAGTTCTTC.

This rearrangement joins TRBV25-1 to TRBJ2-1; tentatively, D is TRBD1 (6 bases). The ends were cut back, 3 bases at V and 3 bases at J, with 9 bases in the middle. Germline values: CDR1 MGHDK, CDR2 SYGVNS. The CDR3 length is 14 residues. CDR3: CASSDGGLYNEQFF. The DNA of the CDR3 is TGTGCCAGCAGTGATGGGGGCCTCTACAATGAGCAGTTCTTC.

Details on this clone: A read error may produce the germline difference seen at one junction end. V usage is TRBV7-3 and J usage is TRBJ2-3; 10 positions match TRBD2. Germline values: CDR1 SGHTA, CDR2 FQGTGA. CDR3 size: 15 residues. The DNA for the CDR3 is TGTGCCAGCAGTTTAAGCGGGGGGGCATCAGGTACGCAGTATTTT. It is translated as CASSLSGGASGTQYF.

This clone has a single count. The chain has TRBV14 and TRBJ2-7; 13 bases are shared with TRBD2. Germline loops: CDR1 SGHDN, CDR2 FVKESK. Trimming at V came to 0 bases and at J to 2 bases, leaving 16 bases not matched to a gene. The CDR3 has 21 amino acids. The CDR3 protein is CASSQDMAGTSGAIHPYEQYV. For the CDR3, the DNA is TGTGCCAGCAGCCAAGATATGGCTGGGACTAGCGGGGCCATACACCCCTACGAGCAGTACGTC.

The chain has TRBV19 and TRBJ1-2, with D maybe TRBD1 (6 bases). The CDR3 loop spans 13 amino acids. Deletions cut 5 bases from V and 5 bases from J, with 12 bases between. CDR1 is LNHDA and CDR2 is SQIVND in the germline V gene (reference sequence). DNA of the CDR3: TGTGCCAGTAGTCCGACGGACAGTTATGGCTACACCTTC. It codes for CASSPTDSYGYTF. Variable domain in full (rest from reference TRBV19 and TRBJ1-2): DGGITQSPKYLFRKEGQNVTLSCEQNLNHDAMYWYRQDPGQGLRLIYYSQIVNDFQKGDIAEGYSVSREKKESFPLTVTSAQKNPTAFYLCASSPTDSYGYTFGSGTRLTVV.

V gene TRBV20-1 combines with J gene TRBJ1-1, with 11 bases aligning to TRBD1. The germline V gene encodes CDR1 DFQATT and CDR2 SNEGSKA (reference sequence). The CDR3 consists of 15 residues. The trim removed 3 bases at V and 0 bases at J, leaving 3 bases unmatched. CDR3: CSASWTGGMNTEAFF. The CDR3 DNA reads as TGCAGTGCTAGTTGGACAGGGGGCATGAACACTGAAGCTTTCTTT.

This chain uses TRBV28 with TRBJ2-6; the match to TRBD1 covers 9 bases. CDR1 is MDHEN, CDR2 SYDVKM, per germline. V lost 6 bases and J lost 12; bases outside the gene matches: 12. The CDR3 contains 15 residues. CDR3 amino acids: CASRPSGTGFPVLTF. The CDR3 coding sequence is TGTGCCAGCAGACCTTCCGGGACAGGGTTTCCCGTCCTGACTTTC. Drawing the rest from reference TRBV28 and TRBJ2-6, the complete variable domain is DVKVTQSSRYLVKRTGEKVFLECVQDMDHENMFWYRQDPGLGLRLIYFSYDVKMKEKGDIPEGYSVSREKKERFSLILESASTNQTSMYLCASRPSGTGFPVLTFGAGSRLTVL.

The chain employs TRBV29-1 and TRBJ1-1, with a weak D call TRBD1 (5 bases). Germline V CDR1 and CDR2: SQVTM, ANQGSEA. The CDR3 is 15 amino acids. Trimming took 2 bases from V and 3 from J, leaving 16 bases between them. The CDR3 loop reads CSVELYPTDYTEAFF. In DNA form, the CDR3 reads TGCAGCGTTGAACTGTATCCGACAGACTACACTGAAGCTTTCTTT.

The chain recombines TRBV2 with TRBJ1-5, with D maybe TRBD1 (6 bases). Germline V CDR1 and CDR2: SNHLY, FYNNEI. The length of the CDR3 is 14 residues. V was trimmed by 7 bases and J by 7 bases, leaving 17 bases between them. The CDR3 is CASTADRMGQPQHF. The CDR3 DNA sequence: TGTGCCAGCACCGCCGACAGGATGGGACAGCCCCAGCATTTT.